Detailed here is one T cell receptor beta chain. TCRdb keeps only in-frame clones here, not all; method: immunoSEQ multiplex PCR. Of about 82,000 clones in the sample, 90% were seen once. These data come from a study of PD-L1 blockade in urothelial cancer. At the level of the study: Patients' atezolizumab regimen, 1,200 mg intravenously every 3 weeks, began in the mid-2010s. Treatment start was followed by blood analysis at 3 weeks (second dose) and again at 6 weeks. Previous chemotherapy exposure amounted to 0 to 3 regimens for patients.

Diagnoses among patients were locally advanced or metastatic urothelial carcinoma. From germline, CDR1 is SGHRS and CDR2 YFSETQ. The CDR3 has 13 amino acids. The V and J ends lost 4 bases and 5 bases respectively, with 12 bases between them. The chain uses TRBV5-1 and TRBJ1-1; D not resolved. This sample comprised PBMCs, obtained around atezolizumab (anti-PD-L1) treatment. The TCR originated in a man aged 55 to 70 with urothelial cancer. The CDR3 coding sequence is TGCGCCAGCAGCATGACGGGAGGGACTGAAGCTTTCTTT. Residues: CASSMTGGTEAFF.